Each of the 19 T cell receptor beta chains below was sequenced from the same sample in a study of shared clonotypes between healthy human individuals. The protocol was immunoSEQ multiplex PCR, while the TCRdb copy is restricted to in-frame clones and leaves out a portion. The sample has roughly 2.2 million clones, around 93% seen once. The sequenced sample was naive CD4+ T cells from PBMCs. Subset reported: CD45RA+ positively selected. The receptors come from a young man in good health. Some clones in this sample may be carry-over from other donors' samples.

The chain joins TRBV28 to TRBJ1-3; the match to TRBD1 covers 8 bases. Germline CDR1 and CDR2: MDHEN and SYDVKM. This CDR3 spans 15 amino acids. J lost 0 bases, V lost 6 bases, and 4 bases had no gene match. The CDR3 loop reads CASSQGASSGNTIYF. The CDR3 DNA is TGTGCCAGCAGCCAGGGGGCCTCCTCTGGAAACACCATATATTTT.

This clone was detected once. The rearrangement uses TRBV18 and TRBJ2-5; D not certain. CDR3 size: 15 residues. V lost 4 bases and J lost 4, with 16 bases in between. Looked up from germline, CDR1 is KGHSH and CDR2 is LQKENI. This CDR3 is CASSLYHGVLETQYF. The CDR3 bases are TGTGCCAGCTCACTCTATCATGGGGTCTTAGAGACCCAGTACTTC.

The V and J genes are TRBV27 and TRBJ1-5, with 8 bases lining up with TRBD1. V trimming: 3 bases; J trimming: 4 bases; junction bases outside the gene matches: 2. This CDR3 has 14 amino acids. The germline gives CDR1 MNHEY, CDR2 SMNVEV (reference sequence). CDR3 DNA: TGTGCCAGCAGTTTGGACAGGGAAAATCAGCCCCAGCATTTT. Translated: CASSLDRENQPQHF.

The chain is built from TRBV28 and TRBJ2-7; 9 bases are a match to TRBD1. V lost 5 bases, J lost 5 bases, and 16 bases stayed unmatched. The CDR3 is 17 amino acids. The germline V gene encodes CDR1 MDHEN and CDR2 SYDVKM. CDR3 region: CASSGEDRGSIVDEQYF. DNA for the CDR3: TGTGCCAGCAGTGGAGAGGACAGGGGAAGTATTGTCGACGAGCAGTACTTC.

The CDR3 reads CATSRDPGQQDTQYF. The CDR3 bases are TGTGCCACCAGCAGAGATCCGGGGCAACAAGATACGCAGTATTTT. The chain joins TRBV15 to TRBJ2-3; either TRBD1 or TRBD2 may supply D (5 bases each). V was cut by 0 bases and J by 5 bases, with 12 bases left in between. CDR3 length equals 15 residues. Germline CDR1 reads LNHNV; CDR2 reads YYDKDF (reference sequence).

The chain uses TRBV7-2 and TRBJ2-7; D remains unclear. Germline CDR1 SGHTA, CDR2 FQGNSA. The CDR3 runs 12 residues. V was cut by 5 bases and J by 4 bases, with 9 bases left in between. As DNA, the CDR3 is TGTGCCAGCAGCCCCATCCCTTACGAGCAGTACTTC. This gives the protein CASSPIPYEQYF.

The rearrangement links TRBV4-2 to TRBJ2-7, with D perhaps TRBD1 or TRBD2 (5 bases each). The CDR3 covers 16 residues. V was cut by 1 base and J by 3 bases, with 16 bases left in between. Germline V gene data show CDR1 as LGHNA and CDR2 as YNFKEQ. This CDR3 is CASSQVGEWGSYEQYF. The CDR3 DNA follows: TGTGCCAGCAGCCAAGTTGGCGAGTGGGGGAGCTACGAGCAGTACTTC.

The CDR3 region is CASKRLAGGPYEQYF. CDR3 nucleotides: TGTGCCAGCAAGCGGCTAGCGGGAGGGCCCTACGAGCAGTACTTC. The V call is TRBV6-5, the J call TRBJ2-7, with TRBD2 matching 12 bases. Germline loops: CDR1 MNHEY, CDR2 SVGAGI. This CDR3 is 15 amino acids long. V was pared by 7 bases and J by 2 bases, with 6 bases of the junction left unmatched.

This clone was counted once. In DNA, the CDR3 is TGTGCCAGCAGTGAACTCGGCGGGGAACTGTCGGCTGGCTACACCTTC. Protein sequence: CASSELGGELSAGYTF. The V call is TRBV2, the J call TRBJ1-2; D remains unclear. Germline V gene data show CDR1 as SNHLY and CDR2 as FYNNEI. The V gene lost 2 bases and the J gene lost 7 bases, with 20 bases spanning the gap. CDR3 length: 16 amino acids.

The chain is built from TRBV7-3 and TRBJ1-1; unclear D gene. This CDR3 region has 16 residues. V lost 2 bases to trimming and J lost 1 base, with 14 bases between them. Germline CDR1 is SGHTA and CDR2 is FQGTGA. The CDR3 coding sequence is TGTGCCAGCAGCTTACTGCGCCAGGCCCAGAACACTGAAGCTTTCTTT. Amino acid sequence: CASSLLRQAQNTEAFF.

The chain employs TRBV18 and TRBJ2-7; D perhaps matches TRBD2 (5 bases). V lost 3 bases and J lost 5, with 14 bases in between. This CDR3 region has 14 residues. Germline assignment: CDR1 KGHSH and CDR2 LQKENI. CDR3 sequence: CASSPTSNPDEQYF. The CDR3 bases are TGTGCCAGCTCACCTACTAGTAATCCCGACGAGCAGTACTTC.

Worth noting for this clone: The identical CDR3 is also encoded by other nucleotide sequences in the sample. CDR3 sequence reads: CASSGQGGNQPQHF. The DNA for the CDR3 is TGTGCCAGCAGTGGCCAGGGCGGCAATCAGCCCCAGCATTTT. The rearrangement uses TRBV6-6 and TRBJ1-5; a weak D match, TRBD1 (5 bases). There are 14 residues in the CDR3. Germline CDR1 MNHNY, CDR2 SVGAGI (reference sequence). V gave up 5 bases and J gave up 2 bases, with 10 bases separating them.

The chain couples TRBV5-1 to TRBJ2-3, with D possibly being TRBD2 (5 bases). Trimming removed 5 bases from V and 4 bases from J, with 11 bases in between. CDR1 SGHRS and CDR2 YFSETQ come from the germline V gene. CDR3 length equals 13 residues. CDR3 sequence (DNA): TGCGCCAGCAGTCCCGCCGGGGCAGATACGCAGTATTTT. Protein product: CASSPAGADTQYF.

The gene calls are TRBV11-1 and TRBJ1-2; 10 bases agree with TRBD1. There are 14 residues in the CDR3. The V segment lost 5 bases and the J segment 8 bases; nucleotides outside the gene matches: 8. CDR1 SGHAT and CDR2 FQDESV come from the germline V gene (reference sequence). The CDR3 spells CASSPDRGSGGYTF. CDR3 coding DNA: TGTGCCAGCAGCCCGGACAGGGGGTCGGGCGGCTACACCTTC.

The chain is built from TRBV28 and TRBJ1-5; D unclear. Germline V gene lookup returns CDR1 MDHEN and CDR2 SYDVKM. V shed 5 bases and J shed 6 bases, with 17 bases lying between them. This CDR3 is built from 15 residues. The CDR3: CASSPRPAPRQPQHF. Written as DNA, the CDR3 is TGTGCCAGCAGTCCAAGACCGGCCCCCCGTCAGCCCCAGCATTTT.

CDR3 in DNA: TGTGCCAGTAGTAGGTTAGTCTATGGGACCCAGCATTTT. Residues: CASSRLVYGTQHF. The chain employs TRBV19 and TRBJ1-5, with unresolved D. The germline V gene has CDR1 LNHDA and CDR2 SQIVND (reference sequence). The CDR3 is 13 amino acids. With 4 bases removed from V and 11 bases from J, the gap between germline ends came to 15 bases.

The V gene is TRBV2, the J gene TRBJ2-7; D is possibly TRBD1 or TRBD2 (5 bases each). The germline V and J ends were trimmed by 7 bases and 7 bases, with 23 bases remaining between them. Germline CDR1 is SNHLY and CDR2 is FYNNEI. This CDR3 is 15 amino acids long. The CDR3 DNA is TGTGCCAGCACTAAAAGGGCAGGGACCAAGGGAGAGCAGTACTTC. Amino acid sequence: CASTKRAGTKGEQYF.

J is TRBJ2-3 and V is TRBV29-1, with TRBD1 matching 8 bases. The CDR3 loop spans 12 amino acids. Germline V gene sequence: CDR1 SQVTM, CDR2 ANQGSEA. In DNA form, the CDR3 reads TGCATATTCAGGGGGCTAGCGGATACGCAGTATTTT. The encoded protein is CIFRGLADTQYF.

The genes are TRBV9 and TRBJ2-1; perhaps TRBD1 as D (5 bases). V was trimmed by 4 bases and J by 10 bases, leaving 18 bases between them. Germline values: CDR1 SGDLS, CDR2 YYNGEE. This CDR3 is 14 amino acids long. CDR3 in amino acids: CASSPRDSGSEQFF. The CDR3 bases are TGTGCCAGCAGCCCCCGCGACAGTGGGTCCGAGCAGTTCTTC.